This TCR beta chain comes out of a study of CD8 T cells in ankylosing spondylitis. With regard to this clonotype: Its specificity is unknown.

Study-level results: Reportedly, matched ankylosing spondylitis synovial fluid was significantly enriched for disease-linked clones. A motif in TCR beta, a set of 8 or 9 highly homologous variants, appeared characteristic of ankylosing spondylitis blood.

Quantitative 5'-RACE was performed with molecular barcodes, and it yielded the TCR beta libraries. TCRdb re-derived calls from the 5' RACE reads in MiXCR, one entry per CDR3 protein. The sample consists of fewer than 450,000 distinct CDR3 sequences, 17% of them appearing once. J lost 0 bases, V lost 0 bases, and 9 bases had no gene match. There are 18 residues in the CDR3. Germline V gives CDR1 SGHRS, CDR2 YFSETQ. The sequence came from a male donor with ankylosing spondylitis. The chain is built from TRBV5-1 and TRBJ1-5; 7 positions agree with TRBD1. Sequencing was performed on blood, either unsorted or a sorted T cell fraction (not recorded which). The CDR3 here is CASSLARAGQYSNQPQHF. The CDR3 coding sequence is TGCGCCAGCAGCTTGGCCAGGGCGGGACAGTATAGCAATCAGCCCCAGCATTTT. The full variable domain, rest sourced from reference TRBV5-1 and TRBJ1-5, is KAGVTQTPRYLIKTRGQQVTLSCSPISGHRSVSWYQQTPGQGLQFLFEYFSETQRNKGNFPGRFSGRQFSNSRSEMNVSTLELGDSALYLCASSLARAGQYSNQPQHFGDGTRLSIL.